These 32 T cell receptor beta chains were all obtained from the same sample, sequenced in a study of regulatory T cells in long-lasting Graves disease. Sample time point: newly diagnosed GD, antithyroid drugs for less than 3 months. Making the TCR library involved RNA that had been extracted from PBMCs. The TCR beta library used iRepertoire HTBI primers with Arm-PCR amplification of CDR3. TCRdb reprocessed the multiplex PCR reads with MiXCR, giving one entry per CDR3 protein. The data contain roughly 560,000 distinct CDR3 sequences, roughly 15% of them singletons. The same data also contributed to another study, on T cells in Graves' hyperthyroidism and ophthalmopathy.

The input for sequencing was peripheral blood mononuclear cells (PBMCs), taken at new diagnosis, from a patient treated with antithyroid drugs. These receptors all stem from a woman aged 35-65 years with Graves disease.

This clonotype occurred many times. The CDR3 nucleotides read TGTGCCAGCGGTCAGTCCTCTAATGAAAAACTGTTTTTT. As protein: CASGQSSNEKLFF. V gene TRBV6-1 combines with J gene TRBJ1-4; D is unclear. The V end lost 8 bases, the J end lost 3 bases, and 10 bases lay between the germline ends. The length of the CDR3 is 13 residues. Germline lookup yields CDR1 MNHNS and CDR2 SASEGT.

This clonotype was seen at least ten times. The rearrangement joins TRBV12-3 or TRBV12-4 to TRBJ2-3; D remains unclear. This CDR3 is built from 11 residues. V was clipped by 4 bases and J by 9 bases, with 8 bases between them. The CDR3 loop reads CASSYEPTQYF. CDR3 DNA sequence: TGTGCCAGCAGTTACGAGCCCACGCAGTATTTT.

Many counts were recorded for this clonotype. The chain uses TRBV11-2 and TRBJ1-3, with 10 nucleotides matching TRBD1. Looked up from germline, CDR1 is SGHAT and CDR2 is FQNNGV. Germline trimming cut 6 bases from V and 2 bases from J; bases unmatched to any gene: 10. The CDR3 length is 17 residues. CDR3 protein: CASRPLGGTGAGNTIYF. CDR3 sequence (DNA): TGTGCCAGCAGACCCCTAGGAGGGACAGGGGCTGGAAACACCATATATTTT.

This clonotype was counted between two and nine times. The chain recombines TRBV9 with TRBJ1-2, with D uncertain. CDR1 and CDR2 from the germline V gene are SGDLS and YYNGEE. The V end lost 0 bases, the J end lost 3 bases, and 12 bases lay between the germline ends. CDR3 size: 15 residues. The CDR3 sequence is CASSVGEVYDYGYTF. The CDR3 region has the DNA TGTGCCAGCAGCGTAGGGGAGGTATACGACTATGGCTACACCTTC.

The chain is built from TRBV12-3 or TRBV12-4 and TRBJ1-5; D possibly corresponds to TRBD1 (5 bases). The CDR3 totals 15 residues. V was clipped by 6 bases and J by 6 bases, with 18 bases between them. The DNA of the CDR3 is TGTGCCAGCAGCGTAGGCGGGGTGCAGGGTCAGCCCCAGCATTTT. Translated, it gives CASSVGGVQGQPQHF.

This clonotype was detected a few times. V usage is TRBV5-6 and J usage is TRBJ2-1; tentatively, D is TRBD1 (5 bases). Germline-derived CDR1 and CDR2 are SGHDT and YYEEEE. Deletions cut 4 bases from V and 12 bases from J, with 26 bases between. The CDR3 runs to 16 residues. CDR3 coding DNA: TGTGCCAGCAGCCGATCCTGGGGCACCAATGAGCAGTGGCAGTTCTTC. This gives the protein CASSRSWGTNEQWQFF.

In this sample, this clonotype turned up a few times. CDR3 DNA sequence: TGTGCCAGTAGTATAGTTGGGACAGGGGGTACTGAAGCTTTCTTT. Translated, it gives CASSIVGTGGTEAFF. This chain links TRBV19 with TRBJ1-1; 11 bases align to TRBD1. V lost 1 base, J lost 5 bases, and 3 bases stayed unmatched. The CDR3 runs 15 residues. Germline-derived CDR1 and CDR2 are LNHDA and SQIVND (reference sequence).

This clonotype was found many times. For the CDR3, the DNA is TGTGCCAGCAGCCCGTATCAAATCACTGAAGCTTTCTTT. This sequence encodes CASSPYQITEAFF. The chain is built from TRBV7-8 and TRBJ1-1, with D unclear. Germline V gives CDR1 SGHVS, CDR2 FQNEAQ. The ends were cut back, 5 bases at V and 4 bases at J, with 11 bases in the middle. The CDR3 covers 13 residues. Looking up the rest from reference TRBV7-8 and TRBJ1-1 gives the full variable domain: GAGVSQSPRYKVAKRGQDVALRCDPISGHVSLFWYQQALGQGPEFLTYFQNEAQLDKSGLPSDRFFAERPEGSVSTLKIQRTQQEDSAVYLCASSPYQITEAFFGQGTRLTVV.

In its sample, this clonotype was seen many times. This sequence joins TRBV19 and TRBJ2-3, with 7 bases identical to TRBD1. After removal of 1 base from V and 4 bases from J, the junction contained 8 bases not matched to a gene. CDR3 size: 16 residues. The germline CDR1 and CDR2 sequences are LNHDA and SQIVND (reference sequence). The CDR3 reads CASSIALQGQADTQYF. The CDR3 DNA reads TGTGCCAGTAGTATAGCCCTACAGGGGCAGGCAGATACGCAGTATTTT.

This clonotype appeared a few times. The V call is TRBV2, the J call TRBJ2-7; D may be TRBD1 (6 bases). V was trimmed by 6 bases and J by 6 bases, leaving 12 bases between them. Germline V lookup: CDR1 SNHLY, CDR2 FYNNEI. There are 12 residues in the CDR3. The chain's CDR3 is CASRATGIEQYF. In nucleotides, the CDR3 is TGTGCCAGCAGAGCTACAGGGATCGAGCAGTACTTC.

On this clonotype itself: A much more abundant neighbour one base away suggests this may be a read error. This chain links TRBV3-1 with TRBJ2-7; D is unresolved. Trimming pared 1 base from V and 6 bases from J, leaving 10 bases between. Germline V gene data show CDR1 as LGHDT and CDR2 as YNNKEL (reference sequence). The CDR3 covers 13 residues. The CDR3 is CASSQGGAAEQYF. The CDR3 nucleotides are TGTGCCAGCAGCCAAGGTGGCGCGGCCGAGCAGTACTTC.

As concerns this clonotype: With a much larger clone just one base away, this may be a read error. The V gene is TRBV28, the J gene TRBJ2-7, with 10 nucleotides matching TRBD1. This CDR3 contains 14 residues. Germline loops: CDR1 MDHEN, CDR2 SYDVKM. CDR3 region: CASSRQGAGYGQYF. CDR3 sequence (DNA): TGTGCCAGCAGCCGACAGGGGGCCGGGTACGGGCAGTACTTC.

This clonotype was detected many times. J is TRBJ1-2 and V is TRBV6-1; 9 nucleotides line up with TRBD1. V shed 2 bases and J 4 bases; nucleotides not matched to a gene: 5. The CDR3 length is 15 residues. The germline V gene encodes CDR1 MNHNS and CDR2 SASEGT. CDR3 in DNA: TGTGCCAGCAGTGAATACGGGACAGGGACCTATGGCTACACCTTC. Translating gives CASSEYGTGTYGYTF.

This clonotype was seen more than once but under ten times. The CDR3 nucleotides read TGCAGTGCTAGAGACTGGGGAGCTAACTATGGCTACACCTTC. Translated: CSARDWGANYGYTF. The gene calls are TRBV20-1 and TRBJ1-2; no reliable D call. Germline CDR1 reads DFQATT; CDR2 reads SNEGSKA (reference sequence). Trimming cost V 0 bases and J 0 bases, with 8 bases left between them. The CDR3 is 14 residues long.

The rearrangement links TRBV4-1 to TRBJ2-3; 7 bases agree with TRBD1. The junction had 7 bases not matched to a gene; V was cut back by 1 base and J by 3 bases. Germline V gene sequence: CDR1 MGHRA, CDR2 YSYEKL. The CDR3 sequence is 16 residues long. CDR3 sequence (DNA): TGCGCCAGCAGCCAAGTGAACAGGGGCGTTACAGATACGCAGTATTTT. Translating it yields CASSQVNRGVTDTQYF.

The chain recombines TRBV29-1 with TRBJ1-2; D call uncertain. CDR1 and CDR2 (germline): SQVTM, ANQGSEA. The CDR3 extends over 12 amino acids. The V gene lost 1 base and the J gene lost 0 bases, with 3 bases spanning the gap. CDR3 nucleotide sequence: TGCAGCGTTGAAGCGTCTAACTATGGCTACACCTTC. Protein product: CSVEASNYGYTF.

This clonotype has a count of ten or more. The J gene is TRBJ2-3, the V gene TRBV12-3 or TRBV12-4, with 13 nucleotides matching TRBD2. The CDR3 spans 16 residues. The V segment lost 8 bases and the J segment 5 bases; nucleotides outside the gene matches: 10. The CDR3 DNA reads as TGTGCCAGCGGGAGGACTAGCGGGGGAATAGGAGATACGCAGTATTTT. It specifies CASGRTSGGIGDTQYF.

The rearrangement links TRBV15 to TRBJ2-2; D may be TRBD1 (6 bases). The CDR3 runs 18 residues. The germline CDR1 and CDR2 sequences are LNHNV and YYDKDF (reference sequence). Trimming took 0 bases from V and 6 from J, leaving 20 bases between them. The CDR3 DNA is TGTGCCACCAGCAGAGACAAATGGCCAGGGGAGTGGCCCGGGGAGCTGTTTTTT. Translated, it gives CATSRDKWPGEWPGELFF.

This chain joins TRBV7-3 and TRBJ2-6; D is ambiguous. This CDR3 region has 14 residues. With 1 base removed from V and 2 bases from J, the gap between germline ends came to 3 bases. CDR1 and CDR2 from the germline V gene are SGHTA and FQGTGA. The CDR3 spells CASSLMTGANVLTF. The CDR3 nucleotides read TGTGCCAGCAGCTTAATGACTGGGGCCAACGTCCTGACTTTC.

This clonotype was seen a few times. The chain employs TRBV2 and TRBJ1-5; 8 bases are a match to TRBD1. Germline CDR1 and CDR2: SNHLY and FYNNEI. The CDR3 runs to 14 residues. J gave up 10 bases and V 7 bases, and 12 bases lay outside the gene matches. The CDR3 region has the DNA TGTGCCAGCAATCCTGCAGGGGGCTTGTACCCCCAGCATTTT. Protein product: CASNPAGGLYPQHF.

This clonotype showed up many times. The rearrangement uses TRBV11-2 and TRBJ2-2; D possibly corresponds to TRBD2 (5 bases). Trimming took off 1 base at V and 2 bases at J, with 5 bases between the two ends. This CDR3 comprises 14 residues. Germline lookup yields CDR1 SGHAT and CDR2 FQNNGV. The CDR3 here is CASSLAGNTGELFF. For the CDR3, the DNA is TGTGCCAGCAGCTTAGCGGGAAACACCGGGGAGCTGTTTTTT.

The gene calls are TRBV12-3 or TRBV12-4 and TRBJ2-5, with D hard to call. Trimming removed 5 bases at V and 1 base at J, with 14 bases between. The CDR3 contains 15 residues. Written as DNA, the CDR3 is TGTGCCAGCAGTGCGTACCGGGCCCCCCAAGAGACCCAGTACTTC. Translation: CASSAYRAPQETQYF.

The chain couples TRBV6-5 to TRBJ2-3; D might be TRBD2 (7 bases). This CDR3 region has 15 residues. The ends were cut back, 1 base at V and 3 bases at J, with 11 bases in the middle. Germline V gene data show CDR1 as MNHEY and CDR2 as SVGAGI. This CDR3 is CASSYYGGATDTQYF. As DNA, the CDR3 is TGTGCCAGCAGTTACTATGGGGGGGCAACAGATACGCAGTATTTT.

This rearrangement joins TRBV5-1 to TRBJ2-7; TRBD1 or TRBD2 may be the D gene (7 bases each). Germline V lookup: CDR1 SGHRS, CDR2 YFSETQ. This CDR3 spans 17 amino acids. V was shortened by 0 bases and J by 2 bases, with 18 bases between the two germline ends. The CDR3 sequence is CASSLVLGGTDPYEQYF. CDR3 bases: TGCGCCAGCAGCTTGGTCCTGGGAGGGACAGACCCCTACGAGCAGTACTTC.

This clonotype has just a few counts. The gene calls are TRBV7-8 and TRBJ1-5, with D possibly TRBD1 on 5 matching bases. Per the germline V gene, CDR1 is SGHVS and CDR2 is FQNEAQ. V shed 2 bases and J shed 2 bases, with 13 bases lying between them. This CDR3 has 16 amino acids. The CDR3 sequence: CASSLYQGRGNQPQHF. The CDR3 DNA reads TGTGCCAGCAGCTTATACCAGGGACGTGGCAATCAGCCCCAGCATTTT.

CDR3 DNA sequence: TGTGCCAGCAGTCGCTACTTAAAGGCCCGCTCCTACGAGCAGTACTTC. Amino acid sequence: CASSRYLKARSYEQYF. The chain uses TRBV6-1 and TRBJ2-7; no clear D. CDR1 is MNHNS and CDR2 is SASEGT in the germline V gene. The CDR3 has 16 amino acids. Trimming removed 5 bases from V and 0 bases from J, with 17 bases in between.

This clonotype has a handful of counts. This chain uses TRBV19 with TRBJ2-2; 7 nucleotides match TRBD1. Trimming cost V 5 bases and J 4 bases; bases outside gene matches: 7. Germline lookup yields CDR1 LNHDA and CDR2 SQIVND (reference sequence). The length of the CDR3 is 15 residues. CDR3 region: CASSVDRAGTGELFF. DNA for the CDR3: TGTGCCAGTAGTGTTGACAGGGCCGGCACCGGGGAGCTGTTTTTT.

This clonotype was counted between two and nine times. The chain joins TRBV6-1 to TRBJ1-2; 7 bases are a match to TRBD1. J lost 9 bases, V lost 4 bases, and 5 bases had no gene match. Germline values: CDR1 MNHNS, CDR2 SASEGT. This CDR3 is built from 12 residues. The CDR3 nucleotides read TGTGCCAGCAGTGCAGACAGGGCTAGCTACACCTTC. This encodes CASSADRASYTF.

This clonotype has just a few counts. V is TRBV5-8 and J is TRBJ1-2, with D possibly being TRBD1 (5 bases). Germline CDR1 is SGHTS and CDR2 is YDEGEE. Trimming removed 1 base from V and 1 base from J, with 17 bases in between. The CDR3 runs 17 residues. The CDR3 reads CASSLRTRRGLNYGYTF. The DNA of the CDR3 is TGTGCCAGCAGCTTGAGGACCCGGAGGGGCCTTAACTATGGCTACACCTTC.

This clonotype was counted at least ten times. The chain couples TRBV28 to TRBJ2-3; 8 bases map to TRBD1. The CDR3 contains 15 residues. From germline, CDR1 is MDHEN and CDR2 SYDVKM. J lost 4 bases, V lost 4 bases, and 7 bases had no gene match. The CDR3 coding sequence is TGTGCCAGCAGTTCCGGGACAGGTGTGGCAGATACGCAGTATTTT. Translation: CASSSGTGVADTQYF.

This clonotype was seen at least ten times. The chain employs TRBV12-3 or TRBV12-4 and TRBJ1-6; the match to TRBD1 covers 9 bases. J lost 6 bases, V lost 1 base, and 7 bases had no gene match. The CDR3 is 17 residues long. The CDR3 here is CASSLGVGDRANSPLHF. CDR3 nucleotide sequence: TGTGCCAGCAGTTTAGGGGTAGGGGACAGGGCTAATTCACCCCTCCACTTT.

This chain uses TRBV19 with TRBJ2-7; the D gene is possibly TRBD2 (5 bases). The CDR3 length is 16 residues. The germline V gene has CDR1 LNHDA and CDR2 SQIVND (reference sequence). Deletions cut 4 bases from V and 4 bases from J, with 20 bases between. The CDR3 DNA follows: TGTGCCAGTAGTACATGGGGTGGAGGAAGTGGGTACGAGCAGTACTTC. As protein: CASSTWGGGSGYEQYF.